The 8 T cell receptor beta chains given below trace back to one sample, sequenced in a study of T-cell reconstitution after alpha-beta-depleted transplantation in children. This sample's TCRbeta library carried unique molecular identifier barcodes. TCRdb itself ran the PCR reads through MiXCR, one entry per CDR3 protein. The table lists a few hundred thousand distinct CDR3 sequences, roughly 21% of them singletons. This specimen was PBMCs from the stem cell graft donor, taken from the stem cell graft. The receptors originated from a human donor who donated a stem cell graft to a child with acute myeloid leukemia.

This clonotype was seen more than once but under ten times. This rearrangement joins TRBV5-1 to TRBJ1-1; D unresolved. Germline V gives CDR1 SGHRS, CDR2 YFSETQ. Between the trimmed V and J ends, which lost 0 bases and 5 bases, there was a span of 8 bases. This CDR3 is built from 13 residues. The CDR3 nucleotides read TGCGCCAGCAGCTTGGTTGGTACGACTGAAGCTTTCTTT. Translated: CASSLVGTTEAFF. Full variable domain (outside the CDR3, taken from reference TRBV5-1 and TRBJ1-1): KAGVTQTPRYLIKTRGQQVTLSCSPISGHRSVSWYQQTPGQGLQFLFEYFSETQRNKGNFPGRFSGRQFSNSRSEMNVSTLELGDSALYLCASSLVGTTEAFFGQGTRLTVV.

V is TRBV5-6 and J is TRBJ2-7; D is unclear. The germline CDR1 and CDR2 sequences are SGHDT and YYEEEE. CDR3 length: 13 amino acids. The V and J ends lost 4 bases and 2 bases respectively, with 10 bases between them. CDR3 residues: CASSIGRAYEQYF. The DNA for the CDR3 is TGTGCCAGCAGCATCGGACGTGCCTACGAGCAGTACTTC.

The rearrangement uses TRBV5-1 and TRBJ2-1; 8 nucleotides agree with TRBD1. Germline assignment: CDR1 SGHRS and CDR2 YFSETQ. The CDR3 extends over 14 amino acids. The ends lost 6 bases at V and 2 bases at J; junction bases unmatched: 4. As DNA, the CDR3 is TGCGCCAGCACCCGACAGGGGCCCTACAATGAGCAGTTCTTC. Translation: CASTRQGPYNEQFF.

The chain links TRBV5-1 to TRBJ2-1; 8 bases align to TRBD2. The ends lost 0 bases at V and 8 bases at J; junction bases unmatched: 19. The length of the CDR3 is 19 residues. Germline CDR1 SGHRS, CDR2 YFSETQ. The CDR3 DNA follows: TGCGCCAGCAGCTTGGAGTCCCGGTTTCAGGGCGGGAGGTTCGATGAGCAGTTCTTC. This sequence encodes CASSLESRFQGGRFDEQFF.

This clonotype has a count of ten or more. The chain combines TRBV5-1 with TRBJ2-1; D tentatively reads TRBD1 or TRBD2 (5 bases each). V lost 3 bases and J lost 0, with 10 bases in between. CDR1 and CDR2 from the germline V gene are SGHRS and YFSETQ. This CDR3 is 15 amino acids long. CDR3 loop: CASSWDVSSYNEQFF. In DNA form, the CDR3 reads TGCGCCAGCAGCTGGGACGTTAGCTCCTACAATGAGCAGTTCTTC.

This clonotype showed up just a few times. The chain carries TRBV12-3 or TRBV12-4 and TRBJ2-1, with TRBD1 identical over 7 bases. This CDR3 has 15 amino acids. Germline trimming cut 7 bases from V and 8 bases from J; bases unmatched to any gene: 14. The CDR3 reads CASNLRQGGFDEQFF. Here the CDR3 DNA reads TGTGCCAGCAATCTCAGACAGGGTGGTTTCGATGAGCAGTTCTTC.

This clonotype was counted only a few times. The CDR3 sequence: CASRDRVPTYEQYF. The CDR3 DNA follows: TGTGCCAGCAGAGACAGGGTTCCGACCTACGAGCAGTACTTC. The chain has TRBV28 and TRBJ2-7; 7 bases align to TRBD1. V shed 6 bases and J 2 bases; nucleotides not matched to a gene: 7. Germline-derived CDR1 and CDR2 are MDHEN and SYDVKM. The CDR3 has 14 residues. Complete variable domain (other parts from reference TRBV28 and TRBJ2-7): DVKVTQSSRYLVKRTGEKVFLECVQDMDHENMFWYRQDPGLGLRLIYFSYDVKMKEKGDIPEGYSVSREKKERFSLILESASTNQTSMYLCASRDRVPTYEQYFGPGTRLTVT.

This clonotype appeared a few times. In DNA, the CDR3 is TGTGCCAGCAGCTTGGACAGGGGGCGTGATACGCAGTATTTT. Translated, it gives CASSLDRGRDTQYF. The chain is built from TRBV7-2 and TRBJ2-3, with 11 bases matching TRBD1. Losses at the gene ends were 3 bases for V and 6 bases for J; bases not matched to a gene: 2. This CDR3 has 14 amino acids. Germline CDR1 is SGHTA and CDR2 is FQGNSA.